This paragraph reports one T cell receptor beta chain. Its matching antigen is unknown. This CDR3 spans 11 amino acids. The germline V gene encodes CDR1 SNHLY and CDR2 FYNNEI. The ends were cut back, 5 bases at V and 2 bases at J, with 4 bases in the middle. Specified time point: cycle 4 day 1 (C4D1), after 5 to 7 weeks of nivolumab. In every patient, relapse followed autologous stem cell transplantation, while exposure to brentuximab vedotin differed. Purified CD4+ T cells were obtained from thawed PBMCs through magnetic negative selection. The data stem from a study of PD-1 blockade in classical Hodgkin lymphoma. The repertoire was sequenced with immunoSEQ multiplex PCR; TCRdb's copy has only in-frame clones and lacks some. Here the sample spans some 13,000 clones, approximately 80% being singletons. Study-wide points: Exclusion was the outcome for patients who began nivolumab under 1 year after ASCT.

This specimen was CD4+ T cells from blood, taken before the fourth cycle of nivolumab. The V and J genes are TRBV2 and TRBJ2-7; D unclear. This sequence was found in a human donor with classical Hodgkin lymphoma. DNA for the CDR3: TGTGCCAGCAGTTACCCCTACGAGCAGTACTTC. Its translation: CASSYPYEQYF.